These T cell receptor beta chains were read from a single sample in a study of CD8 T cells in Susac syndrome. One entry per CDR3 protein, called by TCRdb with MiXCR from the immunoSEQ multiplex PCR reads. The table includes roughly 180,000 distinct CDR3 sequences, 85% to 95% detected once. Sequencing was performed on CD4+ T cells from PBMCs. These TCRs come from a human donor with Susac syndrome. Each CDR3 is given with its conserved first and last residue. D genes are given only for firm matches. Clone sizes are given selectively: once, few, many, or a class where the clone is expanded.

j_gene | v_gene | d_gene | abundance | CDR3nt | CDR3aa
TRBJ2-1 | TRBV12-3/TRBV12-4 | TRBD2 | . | TGTGCCAGCAGTTTTCGGCGGGGGGACAATGAGCAGTTCTTC | CASSFRRGDNEQFF
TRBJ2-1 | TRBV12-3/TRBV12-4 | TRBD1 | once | TGTGCCAGCAGTCCGCCGGGACAGGGCTACAATGAGCAGTTCTTC | CASSPPGQGYNEQFF
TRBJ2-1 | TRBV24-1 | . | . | . | CATSVPGIFDEQFF
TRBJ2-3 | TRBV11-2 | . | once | TGTGCCAGCAGCTTACAGGCCCCCCAGGATACGCAGTATTTT | CASSLQAPQDTQYF
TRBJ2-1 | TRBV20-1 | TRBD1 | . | TGCAGCGTTCAGGGGGCTTACAATGAGCAGTTCTTC | CSVQGAYNEQFF
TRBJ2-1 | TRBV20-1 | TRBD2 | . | TGCAGTGCATGGACTAGCGGGGAGAATGAGCAGTTCTTC | CSAWTSGENEQFF
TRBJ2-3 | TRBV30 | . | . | TGTGCCTTACAGAGGGCCACAGATACGCAGTATTTT | CALQRATDTQYF
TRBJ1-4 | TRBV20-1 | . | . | TGCAGTGCAGCAAGGGGGGTGGATGAAAAACTGTTTTTT | CSAARGVDEKLFF
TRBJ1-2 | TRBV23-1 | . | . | TGCGCCAGCAGAGCCGCTAGAGCGTATGGCTACACCTTC | CASRAARAYGYTF
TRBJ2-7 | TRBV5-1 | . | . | TGCGCCAGCAGCCCCGGGAGCCCCTCCTACGAGCAGTACTTC | CASSPGSPSYEQYF
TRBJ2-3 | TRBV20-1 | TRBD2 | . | TGCAGTGCTAGCCCGACTAGCGGGAGCCCAGATACGCAGTATTTT | CSASPTSGSPDTQYF
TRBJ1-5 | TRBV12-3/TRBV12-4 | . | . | TGTGCCAGCAGTTTCGGGCAGCTTAGCAATCAGCCCCAGCATTTT | CASSFGQLSNQPQHF
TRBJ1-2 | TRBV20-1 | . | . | TGCAGTGCCCGGACAGCTAACTATGGCTACACCTTC | CSARTANYGYTF
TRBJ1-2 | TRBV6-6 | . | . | TGTGCCAGCAGTTACCGGGGGGGGGAAATCTATGGCTACACCTTC | CASSYRGGEIYGYTF
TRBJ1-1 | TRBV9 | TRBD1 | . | TGTGCCAGCAGCGTGGGACAGTTGAACACTGAAGCTTTCTTT | CASSVGQLNTEAFF
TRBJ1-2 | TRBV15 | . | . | TGTGCCACCAGCGAGGGATTCTATGGCTACACCTTC | CATSEGFYGYTF
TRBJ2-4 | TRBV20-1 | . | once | TGCAGTGCTAGAGTGGCAGGGCCTCAACTCCAAAACATTCAGTACTTC | CSARVAGPQLQNIQYF
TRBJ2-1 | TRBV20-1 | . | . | TGCAGTGCTAGGGTGCCCCGGAGAGGGAATGAGCAGTTCTTC | CSARVPRRGNEQFF
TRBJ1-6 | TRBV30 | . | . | TGTGCCTGGAGTGTAGGTGGTTTTGATTCACCCCTCCACTTT | CAWSVGGFDSPLHF
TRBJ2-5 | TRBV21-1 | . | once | TGTGCCAGCAGCCCTCGATGGGGTTGTCGGGAGACCCAGTACTTC | CASSPRWGCRETQYF
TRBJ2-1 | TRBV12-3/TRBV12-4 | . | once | TGTGCCAGCAGTTTAAGGCAGGGAGTGAGTGAGCAGTTCTTC | CASSLRQGVSEQFF
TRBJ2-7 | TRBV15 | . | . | TGTGCCACCAGCAGAGATCTAGGGTCGCAGCAGTACTTC | CATSRDLGSQQYF
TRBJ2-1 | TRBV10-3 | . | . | TGTGCCATCAGTGAGTCGACTCTGGGGTCGCCCCGTGAGCAGTTCTTC | CAISESTLGSPREQFF
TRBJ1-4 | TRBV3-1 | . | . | TGTGCCAGCAGCCAAGATGGAGGGTCGAGGGAAAAACTGTTTTTT | CASSQDGGSREKLFF
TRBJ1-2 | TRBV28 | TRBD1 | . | TGTGCCAGCAGTTGGACAGGGGAGAATGGCTACACCTTC | CASSWTGENGYTF
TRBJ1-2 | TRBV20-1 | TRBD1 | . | TGCAGTGCTCTGGACAGGGGAGGCTATGGCTACACCTTC | CSALDRGGYGYTF
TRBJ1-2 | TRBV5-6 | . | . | TGTGCCAGCAGCTTTAATCCAGGGACGTTAGGCGGCTACACCTTC | CASSFNPGTLGGYTF
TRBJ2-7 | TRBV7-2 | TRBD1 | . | TGTGCCAGCAGCTCCTCCGGGACAGGGGACGAGCAGTACTTC | CASSSSGTGDEQYF
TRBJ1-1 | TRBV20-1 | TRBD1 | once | TGCAGTGTCAGGACAGGGGCCATGAACACTGAAGCTTTCTTT | CSVRTGAMNTEAFF
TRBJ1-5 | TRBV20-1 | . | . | TGCAGTGCTAGAGATATATCGGGGGGCTTTAGCAATCAGCCCCAGCATTTT | CSARDISGGFSNQPQHF
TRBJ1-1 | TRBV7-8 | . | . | TGTGCCAGCAGCTTAGATTCCTACACTGAAGCTTTCTTT | CASSLDSYTEAFF
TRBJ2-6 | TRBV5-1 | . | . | TGCGCCAGCTTTGAAGAGCTATCCGTGACTGGGGCCAACGTCCTGACTTTC | CASFEELSVTGANVLTF
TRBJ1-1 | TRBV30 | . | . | TGTGCCTGGAGTGTAAAGACTGAAGCTTTCTTT | CAWSVKTEAFF
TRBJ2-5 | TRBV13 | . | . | TGTGCCAGCAGCTTGGAAGAGACCCAGTACTTC | CASSLEETQYF
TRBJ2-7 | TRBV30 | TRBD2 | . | TGTGCCTGGAGTGTACGTCGGGAGGCCAAGCAGTACTTC | CAWSVRREAKQYF
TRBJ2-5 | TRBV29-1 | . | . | TGCAGCGTTGAAGAGGGCCAAGAGACCCAGTACTTC | CSVEEGQETQYF
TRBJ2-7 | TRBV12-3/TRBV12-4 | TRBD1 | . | TGTGCCAGCAGGAAAGGACAGGGATGGAGCGAGCAGTACTTC | CASRKGQGWSEQYF